This T cell receptor beta chain was captured in a study of identical twins. Template switching introduced a universal primer site, and the cDNA bore unique molecular identifiers. MiXCR was run by TCRdb on the 5' RACE reads, yielding one entry per CDR3 protein. The repertoire consists of 420,000 or so distinct CDR3 sequences, with around 20% occurring once and the leading ten covering 9% to 15%. Germline V gene lookup returns CDR1 LGHNA and CDR2 YNFKEQ. The CDR3 has 16 residues. V was cut by 0 bases and J by 3 bases, with 14 bases left in between. This clonotype has ten or more counts. The J gene is TRBJ1-1, the V gene TRBV4-2, with D hard to call. What was sequenced was naive T cells sorted from blood. This TCR was recovered from a middle-aged man in good health. Written as DNA, the CDR3 is TGTGCCAGCAGCCAAGATCCCCAGTTCGGGGACACTGAAGCTTTCTTT. Its translation is CASSQDPQFGDTEAFF.